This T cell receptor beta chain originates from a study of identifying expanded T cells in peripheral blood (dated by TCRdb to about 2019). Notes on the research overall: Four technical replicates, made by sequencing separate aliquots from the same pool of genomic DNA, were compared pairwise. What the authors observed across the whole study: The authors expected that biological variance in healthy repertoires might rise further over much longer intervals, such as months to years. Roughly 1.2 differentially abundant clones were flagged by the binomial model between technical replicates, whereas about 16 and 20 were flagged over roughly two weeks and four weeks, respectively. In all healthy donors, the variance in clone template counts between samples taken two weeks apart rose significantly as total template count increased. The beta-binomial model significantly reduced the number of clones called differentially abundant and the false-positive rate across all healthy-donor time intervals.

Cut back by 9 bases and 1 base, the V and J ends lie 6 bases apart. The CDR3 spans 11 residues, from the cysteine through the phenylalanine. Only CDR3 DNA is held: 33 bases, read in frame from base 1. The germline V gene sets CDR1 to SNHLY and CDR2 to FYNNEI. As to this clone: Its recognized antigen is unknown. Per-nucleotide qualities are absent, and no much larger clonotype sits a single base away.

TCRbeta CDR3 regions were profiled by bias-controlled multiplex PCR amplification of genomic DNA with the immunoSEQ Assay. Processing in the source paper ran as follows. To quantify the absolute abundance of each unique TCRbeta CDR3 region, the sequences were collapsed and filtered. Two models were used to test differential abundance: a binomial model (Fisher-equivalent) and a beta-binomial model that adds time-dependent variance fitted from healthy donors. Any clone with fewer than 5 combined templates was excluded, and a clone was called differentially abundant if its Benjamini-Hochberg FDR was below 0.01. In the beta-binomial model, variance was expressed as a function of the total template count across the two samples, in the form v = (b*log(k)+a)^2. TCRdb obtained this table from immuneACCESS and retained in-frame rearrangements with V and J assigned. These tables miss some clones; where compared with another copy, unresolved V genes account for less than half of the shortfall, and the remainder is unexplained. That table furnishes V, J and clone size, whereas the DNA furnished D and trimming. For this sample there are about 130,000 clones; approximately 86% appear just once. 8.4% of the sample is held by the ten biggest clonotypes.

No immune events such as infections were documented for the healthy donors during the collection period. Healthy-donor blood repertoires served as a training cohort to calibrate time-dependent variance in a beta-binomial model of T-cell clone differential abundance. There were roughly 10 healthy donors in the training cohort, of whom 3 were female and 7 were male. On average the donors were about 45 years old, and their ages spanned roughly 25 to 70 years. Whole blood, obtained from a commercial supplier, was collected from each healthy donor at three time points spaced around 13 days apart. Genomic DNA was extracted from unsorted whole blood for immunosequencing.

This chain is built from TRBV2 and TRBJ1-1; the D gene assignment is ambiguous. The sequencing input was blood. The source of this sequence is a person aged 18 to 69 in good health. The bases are TGTGCCAGAAGCAGGAACACTGAAGCTTTCTTT. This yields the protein CARSRNTEAFF.